The 30 T cell receptor beta chains below come from one sample, sequenced in a study of T-cell reconstitution after alpha-beta-depleted transplantation in children. The library targeted TCRbeta and was prepared with unique molecular identifiers. Each CDR3 protein gets one entry after TCRdb re-called the PCR reads with MiXCR. This table holds around 200,000 distinct CDR3 sequences, around 6.8% found once. Specimen: PBMCs from the stem cell graft donor, collected from the stem cell graft. The receptors shown here come from a human donor who donated a stem cell graft to a child with Wiskott-Aldrich syndrome.

This clonotype came up many times. The rearrangement joins TRBV12-3 or TRBV12-4 to TRBJ1-1; D is uncertain. V was cut by 6 bases and J by 0 bases, with 29 bases left in between. This CDR3 comprises 20 residues. The CDR3 DNA sequence: TGTGCCAGCAGCCTAAACCCGGGAGGAAGGGAGGATTACATGAACACTGAAGCTTTCTTT. This translates into CASSLNPGGREDYMNTEAFF.

This clonotype was counted only a few times. The V call is TRBV5-1, the J call TRBJ1-2; no definite D call. The CDR3 contains 14 residues. Per the germline V gene, CDR1 is SGHRS and CDR2 is YFSETQ. V was cut by 6 bases and J by 5 bases, with 17 bases left in between. CDR3 sequence (DNA): TGCGCCAGCACCCCTGGACCAGGTGAATATGGCTACACCTTC. This encodes CASTPGPGEYGYTF.

There are many counts of this clonotype. This chain links TRBV6-6 with TRBJ1-1; the D gene is possibly TRBD1 (5 bases). CDR1 and CDR2 from the germline V gene are MNHNY and SVGAGI (reference sequence). The CDR3 loop spans 14 amino acids. Trimming removed 6 bases from V and 4 bases from J, with 15 bases in between. The CDR3, as DNA: TGTGCCAGCAGCGCATCGCGGGGGGGCACTGAAGCTTTCTTT. Translating it yields CASSASRGGTEAFF.

This clonotype occurred many times. The chain joins TRBV4-3 to TRBJ1-4, with a possible D match to TRBD1 (5 bases). Trimming stripped 0 bases from V and 3 bases from J, with 8 bases between. The CDR3 covers 15 residues. Germline-derived CDR1 and CDR2 are LGHNA and YSLEER. CDR3 DNA: TGCGCCAGCAGCCAAGACCAGGGACCTAATGAAAAACTGTTTTTT. This encodes CASSQDQGPNEKLFF.

This clonotype occurred many times. The chain employs TRBV6-5 and TRBJ1-4; 7 nucleotides line up with TRBD1. The length of the CDR3 is 14 residues. After removal of 6 bases from V and 6 bases from J, the junction contained 7 bases not matched to a gene. Germline loops: CDR1 MNHEY, CDR2 SVGAGI. The CDR3 reads CASRTGTVYEKLFF. The CDR3 DNA is TGTGCCAGCAGAACCGGGACAGTGTATGAAAAACTGTTTTTT.

This clonotype was detected ten times or more. V and J are TRBV12-3 or TRBV12-4 and TRBJ1-2; D remains unclear. The V end was cut by 10 bases, the J end by 8 bases, with 17 bases between. The CDR3 consists of 12 residues. The CDR3 loop reads CATTLSPLGYTF. CDR3 sequence (DNA): TGTGCCACAACTCTCTCCCCTTTGGGCTACACCTTC.

This clonotype was seen repeatedly, ten times or more. The chain carries TRBV24-1 and TRBJ2-1, with 7 bases that match TRBD2. J was trimmed by 4 bases and V by 7 bases; bases with no gene match: 15. The CDR3 covers 17 residues. Germline CDR1 is KGHDR and CDR2 is SFDVKD. CDR3 loop: CATSERGLGLRYNEQFF. The CDR3 nucleotides are TGTGCCACCAGCGAGCGGGGATTGGGTCTACGGTACAATGAGCAGTTCTTC.

This clonotype was detected many times. The chain has TRBV6-5 and TRBJ2-5; weak D call: TRBD1 (5 bases). From germline, CDR1 is MNHEY and CDR2 SVGAGI. V was clipped by 6 bases and J by 5 bases, with 10 bases between them. The CDR3 loop spans 12 amino acids. DNA for the CDR3: TGTGCCAGCAGCAGGGTTGGGGAGACCCAGTACTTC. Protein product: CASSRVGETQYF.

The chain is built from TRBV18 and TRBJ2-5, with D maybe TRBD2 (5 bases). Trimming stripped 1 base from V and 5 bases from J, with 11 bases between. The CDR3 totals 14 residues. CDR1 is KGHSH and CDR2 is LQKENI in the germline V gene. The CDR3 nucleotides are TGTGCCAGCTCACCACTAGAGGGCTGGGAGACCCAGTACTTC. This encodes CASSPLEGWETQYF.

Many counts were recorded for this clonotype. V usage is TRBV7-6 and J usage is TRBJ1-4; D ambiguous. CDR1 and CDR2 from the germline V gene are SGHVS and FNYEAQ. The CDR3 covers 15 residues. V shed 5 bases and J shed 6 bases, with 16 bases lying between them. CDR3 loop: CASSKAGMLHEKLFF. The CDR3 nucleotides read TGTGCCAGCAGCAAAGCCGGAATGTTGCATGAAAAACTGTTTTTT.

This clonotype was observed many times. V usage is TRBV5-1 and J usage is TRBJ2-1; TRBD2 matches 14 bases. The J segment lost 6 bases and the V segment lost 4 bases, leaving 18 bases of the junction unmatched. Germline loops: CDR1 SGHRS, CDR2 YFSETQ. This CDR3 is built from 20 residues. DNA of the CDR3: TGCGCCAGCAGCGTTAACTCCGGGACTAGCGGGAGAGGAAAGCGCAATGAGCAGTTCTTC. As protein: CASSVNSGTSGRGKRNEQFF.

This clonotype appeared many times. V and J are TRBV20-1 and TRBJ2-3; D might be TRBD2 (5 bases). Trimming removed 5 bases at V and 0 bases at J, with 12 bases between. The V gene's germline CDR1 is DFQATT and CDR2 SNEGSKA (reference sequence). The CDR3 covers 14 residues. The DNA for the CDR3 is TGCAGTGCTCCCGACTACCGGAGCACAGATACGCAGTATTTT. Translating it yields CSAPDYRSTDTQYF.

This clonotype was seen at least ten times. Here the CDR3 DNA reads TGCGCCAGCAGCCCCGCCCCGGGACAGTTGAACACTGAAGCTTTCTTT. This codes for CASSPAPGQLNTEAFF. V and J are TRBV4-1 and TRBJ1-1; the match to TRBD1 covers 7 bases. The CDR3 consists of 16 residues. V gave up 4 bases and J gave up 0 bases; unmatched junction bases: 8. The germline CDR1 and CDR2 sequences are MGHRA and YSYEKL.

This clonotype was picked up many times. The V call is TRBV5-1, the J call TRBJ2-2; 12 nucleotides line up with TRBD2. Germline V lookup: CDR1 SGHRS, CDR2 YFSETQ. The CDR3 has 15 residues. The V and J ends lost 0 bases and 6 bases, in that order; junction bases with no gene match: 0. The CDR3 region is CASSLGLAGAGELFF. Here the CDR3 DNA reads TGCGCCAGCAGCTTGGGACTAGCGGGAGCCGGGGAGCTGTTTTTT.

This clonotype showed up many times. The genes are TRBV28 and TRBJ2-2, with D unclear. The CDR3 loop spans 13 amino acids. CDR1 and CDR2 (germline): MDHEN, SYDVKM. The V end was cut by 1 base, the J end by 6 bases, with 6 bases between. CDR3 loop: CASSLLVPGELFF. For the CDR3, the DNA is TGTGCCAGCAGTTTATTAGTCCCCGGGGAGCTGTTTTTT.

This clonotype has at least ten counts. The chain has TRBV7-8 and TRBJ2-7, with D unresolved. The CDR3 covers 14 residues. V dropped 0 bases and J dropped 3 bases, with 9 bases sitting between them. Germline V gene lookup returns CDR1 SGHVS and CDR2 FQNEAQ. CDR3: CASSLATAVYEQYF. As DNA, the CDR3 is TGTGCCAGCAGCTTAGCGACGGCGGTCTACGAGCAGTACTTC.

The chain uses TRBV7-9 and TRBJ1-4, with 9 bases matching TRBD1. Per the germline V gene, CDR1 is SEHNR and CDR2 is FQNEAQ (reference sequence). V shed 3 bases and J 10 bases; nucleotides not matched to a gene: 6. CDR3 length: 14 amino acids. The CDR3 region has the DNA TGTGCCAGCAGCTTGGACAGGGGCACGGGAAAACTGTTTTTT. Protein product: CASSLDRGTGKLFF. The full variable domain, its missing parts supplied by reference TRBV7-9 and TRBJ1-4, is DTGVSQNPRHKITKRGQNVTFRCDPISEHNRLYWYRQTLGQGPEFLTYFQNEAQLEKSRLLSDRFSAERPKGSFSTLEIQRTEQGDSAMYLCASSLDRGTGKLFFGSGTQLSVL.

The chain carries TRBV5-1 and TRBJ1-1, with D tentatively TRBD1 (6 bases). Germline CDR1 and CDR2: SGHRS and YFSETQ. CDR3 length: 13 amino acids. In DNA, the CDR3 is TGCGTCTCGGGGGGGGCAGTGGGGACTGAAGCTTTCTTT. Its protein is CVSGGAVGTEAFF.

This clonotype occurred many times. The chain couples TRBV6-1 to TRBJ2-3; possibly TRBD1 or TRBD2 for D (5 bases each). This CDR3 contains 14 residues. The V gene lost 5 bases and the J gene lost 1 base, with 10 bases spanning the gap. Germline V gene sequence: CDR1 MNHNS, CDR2 SASEGT. In DNA, the CDR3 is TGTGCCAGCAGTCCGGGGACGCGCACAGATACGCAGTATTTT. It encodes CASSPGTRTDTQYF.

This clonotype was found many times. V is TRBV5-1 and J is TRBJ1-1; no firm D call. CDR3 length: 16 residues. Germline V gene lookup returns CDR1 SGHRS and CDR2 YFSETQ. V shed 0 bases and J shed 2 bases, with 14 bases lying between them. Here the CDR3 DNA reads TGCGCCAGCAGCTTGGTTCTTGGGCCGACAAACACTGAAGCTTTCTTT. Translated, it gives CASSLVLGPTNTEAFF.

This chain connects TRBV12-3 or TRBV12-4 to TRBJ2-7, with TRBD1 matching over 10 bases. V trimming: 5 bases; J trimming: 10 bases; junction bases outside the gene matches: 8. This CDR3 is built from 13 residues. Here the CDR3 reads CASSESGTGVQYF. The CDR3 DNA follows: TGTGCCAGCAGTGAATCCGGGACAGGGGTACAGTACTTC.

This clonotype turned up a few times. V usage is TRBV28 and J usage is TRBJ2-7, with no clear D. This CDR3 spans 14 amino acids. CDR1 and CDR2 (germline): MDHEN, SYDVKM. Trimming cost V 5 bases and J 3 bases, with 14 bases left between them. The CDR3 sequence: CASSPPGRDYEQYF. DNA of the CDR3: TGTGCCAGCAGTCCCCCCGGACGCGACTACGAGCAGTACTTC.

This clonotype was counted many times. This chain joins TRBV6-5 and TRBJ2-3; D is uncertain. V lost 5 bases, J lost 0 bases, and 15 bases lay in between. The germline CDR1 and CDR2 sequences are MNHEY and SVGAGI. The CDR3 is 16 residues long. CDR3: CASSPLELTSTDTQYF. Here the CDR3 DNA reads TGTGCCAGCAGTCCCCTCGAGCTAACTAGCACAGATACGCAGTATTTT.

The rearrangement links TRBV12-3 or TRBV12-4 to TRBJ1-3, with D perhaps matching TRBD1 (5 bases). This CDR3 is 17 amino acids long. The V gene lost 6 bases and the J gene lost 0 bases, with 18 bases spanning the gap. CDR3 nucleotide sequence: TGTGCCAGCAGCTCCCGGGGCAGGTTTACCTCTGGAAACACCATATATTTT. Its translation is CASSSRGRFTSGNTIYF.

This clonotype showed up many times. V and J are TRBV11-2 and TRBJ2-1; TRBD2 is a possible D gene (5 bases). V was trimmed by 2 bases and J by 0 bases, leaving 17 bases between them. CDR3 length equals 18 residues. Germline V gives CDR1 SGHAT, CDR2 FQNNGV. The CDR3 nucleotides are TGTGCCAGCAGCTTAAACATCAGAGGACTGGTCTCCTACAATGAGCAGTTCTTC. The encoded protein is CASSLNIRGLVSYNEQFF. The full variable domain, its missing parts supplied by reference TRBV11-2 and TRBJ2-1, is EAGVAQSPRYKIIEKRQSVAFWCNPISGHATLYWYQQILGQGPKLLIQFQNNGVVDDSQLPKDRFSAERLKGVDSTLKIQPAKLEDSAVYLCASSLNIRGLVSYNEQFFGPGTRLTVL.

At least ten counts were recorded for this clonotype. This chain links TRBV6-2 or TRBV6-3 with TRBJ2-7; D is ambiguous. The length of the CDR3 is 12 residues. Germline CDR1 and CDR2: MNHEY and SVGEGT. V was cut by 5 bases and J by 9 bases, with 14 bases left in between. The CDR3 is CASSQSALWQYF. The CDR3 nucleotides are TGTGCCAGCAGTCAATCGGCCCTGTGGCAGTACTTC.

This clonotype occurred a few times. This chain joins TRBV5-6 and TRBJ1-5, with 7 bases matching TRBD1. Trimming cost V 1 base and J 7 bases; bases outside gene matches: 5. This CDR3 is built from 14 residues. In germline, CDR1 is SGHDT, CDR2 YYEEEE. CDR3 in DNA: TGTGCCAGCAGCTTGAGGGGGCCCCGGCAGCCCCAGCATTTT. Its translation: CASSLRGPRQPQHF.

The chain is built from TRBV5-8 and TRBJ1-1; possibly TRBD1 for D (6 bases). Germline V gene data show CDR1 as SGHTS and CDR2 as YDEGEE. The CDR3 extends over 14 amino acids. Trimming cost V 2 bases and J 6 bases, with 14 bases left between them. This CDR3 reads CASSLKQGFPEAFF. DNA for the CDR3: TGTGCCAGCAGCTTAAAACAGGGATTCCCTGAAGCTTTCTTT.

In its sample, this clonotype was seen many times. The CDR3 DNA is TGCAGCGTTGGCCTAGCAGGAGAGACCCAGTACTTC. Translating it yields CSVGLAGETQYF. The chain has TRBV29-1 and TRBJ2-5; TRBD2 is a possible D gene (5 bases). The length of the CDR3 is 12 residues. The germline V and J ends were trimmed by 4 bases and 4 bases, with 10 bases remaining between them. Germline lookup yields CDR1 SQVTM and CDR2 ANQGSEA.

This clonotype came up many times. The chain has TRBV20-1 and TRBJ1-6, with D hard to call. This CDR3 has 16 amino acids. The V gene's germline CDR1 is DFQATT and CDR2 SNEGSKA (reference sequence). Trimming pared 4 bases from V and 3 bases from J, leaving 16 bases between. The CDR3 sequence is CSAKVEGLNYNSPLHF. CDR3 bases: TGCAGTGCTAAGGTCGAGGGCCTCAACTATAATTCACCCCTCCACTTT.